Below are 17 T cell receptor beta chains sequenced from a single sample in a study of T cells in Graves' hyperthyroidism and ophthalmopathy (dated by TCRdb to about 2019). Library method: multiplex PCR. Sequencing was carried out with an Illumina HiSeq 2000. TCR beta CDR3 regions were amplified from RNA transcripts. A first-round RT-PCR of the TCR CDR3 used the HTBI primer set with the Qiagen OneStep RT-PCR kit. TCRdb cleaned the public reads at Q25 with fastp, built clones with MiXCR and kept in-frame beta chains. Rows are combined by CDR3 protein, so each entry shows the most common genes and DNA. Recorded for this sample are roughly 300,000 distinct CDR3 sequences; approximately 15% of them occurred a single time. The ten largest clonotypes hold 20% to 25% of the sample. The sample consisted of blood. All receptors derive from a young woman with Graves' hyperthyroidism.

As regards this clonotype: Germline and junction disagree at one end, which may indicate a read error. This sequence joins TRBV11-1 and TRBJ1-1, with a tentative D call TRBD1 (6 bases). The CDR3 loop spans 14 amino acids. From germline, CDR1 is SGHAT and CDR2 FQDESV (reference sequence). The CDR3 reads CASSSGQLGTGAFF. CDR3 in DNA: TGTGCCAGCAGCTCCGGACAGCTGGGGACTGGAGCTTTCTTT.

Remarks on this clonotype: A read error may produce the germline difference seen at one junction end. This sequence joins TRBV18 and TRBJ2-1; perhaps D is TRBD1 or TRBD2 (6 bases each). CDR3 length equals 16 residues. CDR1 and CDR2 (germline): KGHSH, LQKENI. This CDR3 is CASSPSMRGATNEQSF. The CDR3 coding sequence is TGTGCCAGCTCACCTTCCATGAGGGGGGCCACCAATGAGCAGTCCTTC.

This clonotype was seen repeatedly, ten times or more. The rearrangement uses TRBV20-1 and TRBJ2-3, with 8 nucleotides matching TRBD2. Per germline, CDR1 DFQATT and CDR2 SNEGSKA (reference sequence). The CDR3 sequence is 14 residues long. The junction had 4 bases not matched to a gene; V was cut back by 2 bases and J by 3 bases. Here the CDR3 DNA reads TGCAGTGCTAGATATAGCGGGAAAACAGATACGCAGTATTTT. This gives the protein CSARYSGKTDTQYF.

This clonotype appeared many times. The chain combines TRBV7-3 with TRBJ1-1; 8 bases fit TRBD1. The germline V gene encodes CDR1 SGHTA and CDR2 FQGTGA. With V trimmed by 2 bases and J by 5 bases, 4 bases remained unmatched. This CDR3 contains 14 residues. Here the CDR3 DNA reads TGTGCCAGCAGCTTACAGGGGGCGGCGACTGAAGCTTTCTTT. Translation: CASSLQGAATEAFF.

The table lists this clonotype with many counts. V is TRBV12-3 or TRBV12-4 and J is TRBJ1-1; D is ambiguous. V shed 4 bases and J shed 6 bases, with 18 bases lying between them. CDR3 length: 15 amino acids. The CDR3 DNA sequence: TGTGCCAGCAGTTCCCGCCCGGCGGCAAGACCTGAAGCTTTCTTT. Translation gives CASSSRPAARPEAFF.

This clonotype was counted only a few times. This sequence may be a read error, since a much larger clone differs from it by one base. The chain has TRBV2 and TRBJ2-3; no definite D call. This CDR3 comprises 13 residues. Per germline, CDR1 SNHLY and CDR2 FYNNEI. The CDR3 coding sequence is TGTGCCAGCACAGGAACAGCAACAGATATGCAGTATTTT. As protein: CASTGTATDMQYF.

This clonotype showed up many times. V gene TRBV7-2 combines with J gene TRBJ1-1, with 7 bases aligning to TRBD1. This CDR3 contains 14 residues. Germline V gives CDR1 SGHTA, CDR2 FQGNSA. Unmatched junction bases numbered 12, after V lost 4 bases and J lost 10 bases. This CDR3 is CASSSSTGLRLAFF. CDR3 coding DNA: TGTGCCAGCAGCTCATCGACAGGGTTGAGATTAGCTTTCTTT.

This clonotype was counted at least ten times. V and J are TRBV28 and TRBJ2-4; 7 bases match TRBD1. This CDR3 is built from 12 residues. From germline, CDR1 is MDHEN and CDR2 SYDVKM. J gave up 14 bases and V 8 bases, and 12 bases lay outside the gene matches. The DNA of the CDR3 is TGTGCCAGCGGCGAAAGGACAGGTGGGGAGTACTTC. It specifies CASGERTGGEYF.

This clonotype turned up a few times. This rearrangement joins TRBV7-9 to TRBJ1-2; D unresolved. CDR1 and CDR2 from the germline V gene are SEHNR and FQNEAQ (reference sequence). V shed 5 bases and J shed 0 bases, with 16 bases lying between them. CDR3 length: 16 residues. This CDR3 is CASSPVEGAPNYGYTF. CDR3 coding DNA: TGTGCCAGCAGCCCCGTAGAGGGAGCTCCTAACTATGGCTACACCTTC.

This clonotype has more than one count but fewer than ten. The rearrangement uses TRBV30 and TRBJ1-1; 9 bases align to TRBD1. The germline CDR1 and CDR2 sequences are GTSNPN and SVGIG (reference sequence). The trim removed 6 bases at V and 4 bases at J, leaving 9 bases unmatched. This CDR3 is built from 14 residues. The CDR3 DNA reads TGTGCCTGCGACTTGGGACAGGGATTCACTGAAGCTTTCTTT. Translation: CACDLGQGFTEAFF.

Details on this clonotype: This may be a read error: a much more frequent sequence differs by one nucleotide. The chain links TRBV11-3 to TRBJ2-2, with a possible D match to TRBD2 (5 bases). This CDR3 is built from 13 residues. Per the germline V gene, CDR1 is SGHNT and CDR2 is YENEEA. CDR3 protein: CASSSIGTGEPFF. CDR3 in DNA: TGTGCCAGCAGCTCAATCGGCACCGGGGAGCCGTTTTTT.

Many counts were recorded for this clonotype. This chain uses TRBV2 with TRBJ2-5; D is undetermined. Germline V gives CDR1 SNHLY, CDR2 FYNNEI. This CDR3 is built from 13 residues. Trimming removed 4 bases from V and 5 bases from J, with 11 bases in between. In nucleotides, the CDR3 is TGTGCCAGCAGTGTTATCCCGGTCGAGACCCAGTACTTC. Protein: CASSVIPVETQYF.

The chain employs TRBV3-1 and TRBJ2-2, with D perhaps matching TRBD1 or TRBD2 (6 bases each). CDR3 length equals 14 residues. CDR1 and CDR2 (germline): LGHDT, YNNKEL (reference sequence). V shed 2 bases and J shed 5 bases, with 9 bases lying between them. The CDR3 is CASSQLGGTGELFF. The CDR3 region has the DNA TGTGCCAGCAGCCAACTAGGGGGGACCGGGGAGCTGTTTTTT.

V and J are TRBV6-2 or TRBV6-3 and TRBJ2-1; TRBD1 matches at 8 bases. The CDR3 sequence is 17 residues long. Germline CDR1 is MNHEY and CDR2 is SVGEGT. J was trimmed by 2 bases and V by 7 bases; bases with no gene match: 13. The chain's CDR3 is CASTTKGTGWTYNEQFF. As DNA, the CDR3 is TGTGCCAGCACCACAAAAGGGACAGGATGGACCTACAATGAGCAGTTCTTC.

With regard to this clonotype: One base away lies a much larger clone, so this may be a sequencing read error. The rearrangement links TRBV12-3 or TRBV12-4 to TRBJ2-1, with 8 positions matching TRBD2. The CDR3 contains 15 residues. V shed 5 bases and J 9 bases; nucleotides not matched to a gene: 12. The CDR3 nucleotides are TGTGCCAGCAGTCGTGGGACTAGGGGACCTGCTGAGCAGTTCTTC. Amino acids: CASSRGTRGPAEQFF.

V usage is TRBV4-1 and J usage is TRBJ2-4; D is perhaps TRBD2 (6 bases). This CDR3 region has 17 residues. The V end lost 1 base, the J end lost 3 bases, and 16 bases lay between the germline ends. Per the germline V gene, CDR1 is MGHRA and CDR2 is YSYEKL. CDR3 in amino acids: CASSQVQEGWDKNIQYF. The CDR3 DNA reads as TGCGCCAGCAGCCAAGTTCAGGAGGGTTGGGACAAAAACATTCAGTACTTC.

This clonotype was seen at least ten times. The genes are TRBV2 and TRBJ2-3; 11 bases line up with TRBD2. This CDR3 contains 14 residues. Unmatched junction bases numbered 0, after V lost 3 bases and J lost 4 bases. CDR1 and CDR2 from the germline V gene are SNHLY and FYNNEI. The CDR3 region has the DNA TGTGCCAGCAGTGATAGCGGGAGGGCAGATACGCAGTATTTT. It is translated as CASSDSGRADTQYF. Complete variable domain (other parts from reference TRBV2 and TRBJ2-3): EPEVTQTPSHQVTQMGQEVILRCVPISNHLYFYWYRQILGQKVEFLVSFYNNEISEKSEIFDDQFSVERPDGSNFTLKIRSTKLEDSAMYFCASSDSGRADTQYFGPGTRLTVL.